The 7 T cell receptor beta chains below were found in one sample sequenced in a study of long-term antiretroviral therapy in people with HIV. The authors ran the immunoSEQ assay, v3.0, at survey level. Assay: immunoSEQ multiplex PCR; the TCRdb copy retains only in-frame clones and omits some. The profile covers over 25,000 clones, with about 90% appearing a single time and roughly 13% taken by the ten largest. The sample in question was unsorted PBMCs, obtained 1.1 years after starting antiretroviral therapy. Receptor source: a man between 18 and 35 years old with HIV.

The chain uses TRBV7-3 and TRBJ2-7; 7 bases are a match to TRBD2. Germline CDR1 reads SGHTA; CDR2 reads FQGTGA. After removal of 2 bases from V and 5 bases from J, the junction contained 12 bases not matched to a gene. The CDR3 contains 16 residues. The CDR3 protein is CASSLGPSSGHDEQYF. DNA of the CDR3: TGTGCCAGCAGCTTAGGGCCCTCTAGCGGACACGACGAGCAGTACTTC.

The chain links TRBV7-8 to TRBJ1-3; D gene ambiguous. V was trimmed by 1 base and J by 3 bases, leaving 13 bases between them. The CDR3 is 16 residues long. Germline V gives CDR1 SGHVS, CDR2 FQNEAQ. The DNA of the CDR3 is TGTGCCAGCAGCTTAGAAAGAATCCCAGGTGGAAACACCATATATTTT. This sequence encodes CASSLERIPGGNTIYF. Together with reference TRBV7-8 and TRBJ1-3, the CDR3 gives the full variable domain: GAGVSQSPRYKVAKRGQDVALRCDPISGHVSLFWYQQALGQGPEFLTYFQNEAQLDKSGLPSDRFFAERPEGSVSTLKIQRTQQEDSAVYLCASSLERIPGGNTIYFGEGSWLTVV.

In DNA, the CDR3 is TGTGCCAGCAGCGGAACAGGACGCTCTGGGGCCAACGTCCTGACTTTC. Its protein is CASSGTGRSGANVLTF. This chain connects TRBV9 to TRBJ2-6, with a possible D match to TRBD1 (5 bases). The CDR3 contains 16 residues. The V end was cut by 3 bases, the J end by 0 bases, with 10 bases between. The germline V gene has CDR1 SGDLS and CDR2 YYNGEE.

This chain uses TRBV27 with TRBJ2-1, with D perhaps assigned TRBD1 or TRBD2 (5 bases each). The length of the CDR3 is 18 residues. V was cut by 0 bases and J by 2 bases, with 17 bases left in between. Germline loops: CDR1 MNHEY, CDR2 SMNVEV (reference sequence). Here the CDR3 reads CASSLSPGDHRPYNEQFF. For the CDR3, the DNA is TGTGCCAGCAGTTTATCGCCCGGGGACCACCGCCCCTACAATGAGCAGTTCTTC.

This clone was seen a handful of times. The chain couples TRBV5-6 to TRBJ1-2, with D perhaps TRBD1 (6 bases). The CDR3 contains 13 residues. Trimming took off 4 bases at V and 5 bases at J, with 12 bases between the two ends. The germline V gene has CDR1 SGHDT and CDR2 YYEEEE. Written as DNA, the CDR3 is TGTGCCAGCAGCAAAGGACAGCCATATGGCTACACCTTC. This translates into CASSKGQPYGYTF.

The gene calls are TRBV7-6 and TRBJ2-7; tentatively, D is TRBD2 (6 bases). This CDR3 comprises 16 residues. Germline V CDR1 and CDR2: SGHVS, FNYEAQ. Trimming removed 1 base from V and 2 bases from J, with 15 bases in between. This CDR3 reads CASSLGGGADTYEQYF. Here the CDR3 DNA reads TGTGCCAGCAGCTTAGGAGGCGGGGCGGATACCTACGAGCAGTACTTC.

This clone was observed once. The rearrangement uses TRBV5-4 and TRBJ2-5; 10 nucleotides align to TRBD2. Germline lookup yields CDR1 SGHNT and CDR2 YYREEE (reference sequence). This CDR3 comprises 16 residues. The V and J ends lost 4 bases and 1 base, in that order; junction bases with no gene match: 7. The CDR3 DNA sequence: TGTGCCAGCAGCACCGCAAAGCGGGGGGGCCAAGAGACCCAGTACTTC. It codes for CASSTAKRGGQETQYF.